The 6 T cell receptor beta chains below all came from one sample that was sequenced in a study of shared clonotypes between healthy human individuals. Naive CD8 cells, CD45RO-negative and positively selected for CCR7, excluded terminally differentiated effector memory CD45RA+ cells. Profiling relied on immunoSEQ multiplex PCR, and the TCRdb table lists in-frame clones only, not all of them. The data contain roughly 2.1 million clones, 85% to 95% of them seen just once; the ten biggest clones take up about 1.8%. What was sequenced was naive CD8+ T cells from PBMCs. The receptor set was obtained from a young man in good health. Some clones in this sample may be carry-over from other donors' samples.

V is TRBV18 and J is TRBJ2-1; either TRBD1 or TRBD2 may supply D (6 bases each). The V end was cut by 6 bases, the J end by 4 bases, with 16 bases between. The CDR3 totals 15 residues. Germline CDR1 reads KGHSH; CDR2 reads LQKENI. In nucleotides, the CDR3 is TGTGCCAGCTCCCCCTGGGGGGCCCCTTACAATGAGCAGTTCTTC. Residues: CASSPWGAPYNEQFF. Filled out from reference TRBV18 and TRBJ2-1, the complete variable domain reads NAGVMQNPRHLVRRRGQEARLRCSPMKGHSHVYWYRQLPEEGLKFMVYLQKENIIDESGMPKERFSAEFPKEGPSILRIQQVVRGDSAAYFCASSPWGAPYNEQFFGPGTRLTVL.

The genes are TRBV13 and TRBJ2-7; D might be TRBD2 (6 bases). Germline CDR1 and CDR2: PRHDT and FYEKMQ (reference sequence). The ends were cut back, 1 base at V and 3 bases at J, with 13 bases in the middle. The CDR3 is 15 amino acids. CDR3 region: CASSLDGSGYYEQYF. Written as DNA, the CDR3 is TGTGCCAGCAGCTTAGACGGGAGTGGGTACTACGAGCAGTACTTC.

This chain links TRBV11-2 with TRBJ2-7; 7 bases match TRBD2. The CDR3 runs to 15 residues. Trimming cost V 0 bases and J 6 bases; bases outside gene matches: 8. Germline CDR1 SGHAT, CDR2 FQNNGV. The CDR3 loop reads CASSLEWRENGEQYF. For the CDR3, the DNA is TGTGCCAGCAGCTTAGAATGGCGGGAGAATGGCGAGCAGTACTTC.

The chain employs TRBV29-1 and TRBJ2-7; 7 bases align to TRBD2. Germline values: CDR1 SQVTM, CDR2 ANQGSEA. V was pared by 4 bases and J by 4 bases, with 7 bases of the junction left unmatched. The CDR3 runs 13 residues. Here the CDR3 DNA reads TGCAGCGTTGGGCCGATGGGGGGGTACGAGCAGTACTTC. It codes for CSVGPMGGYEQYF.

V usage is TRBV14 and J usage is TRBJ2-7, with 9 bases identical to TRBD2. With V trimmed by 0 bases and J by 7 bases, 10 bases remained unmatched. The germline gives CDR1 SGHDN, CDR2 FVKESK. This CDR3 comprises 16 residues. In DNA, the CDR3 is TGTGCCAGCAGCCAAGAACTAGCGGGCATATCTGGGGAGCAGTACTTC. Translated, it gives CASSQELAGISGEQYF.

The genes are TRBV6-5 and TRBJ2-4; D perhaps matches TRBD1 (6 bases). CDR1 is MNHEY, CDR2 SVGAGI, per germline. The CDR3 is made up of 14 amino acids. V lost 5 bases, J lost 8 bases, and 16 bases lay in between. CDR3: CASSKGDGGHIQYF. DNA for the CDR3: TGTGCCAGCAGTAAGGGGGACGGAGGTCACATTCAGTACTTC.